The 4 T cell receptor beta chains below were found in one sample sequenced in a study of blood T cells in healthy people across ages. Together with a sample-barcoded 5' primer, a J-beta primer mix was included in a second PCR lasting about 6 to 11 cycles. TCRdb reprocessed the 5' RACE reads with MiXCR, giving one entry per CDR3 protein. The sample has fewer than 800,000 distinct CDR3 sequences, 32% seen once. What was sequenced was blood. These receptors originate from a woman of 80 years or more in good health.

The genes are TRBV12-3 or TRBV12-4 and TRBJ2-2, with 8 bases identical to TRBD1. This CDR3 contains 15 residues. Unmatched junction bases numbered 3, after V lost 3 bases and J lost 3 bases. The CDR3 region is CASSFRGLDTGELFF. The CDR3 coding sequence is TGTGCCAGCAGTTTCAGGGGGCTGGACACCGGGGAGCTGTTTTTT.

Many counts were recorded for this clonotype. This chain connects TRBV7-9 to TRBJ1-1; D gene unclear. CDR1 and CDR2 from the germline V gene are SEHNR and FQNEAQ (reference sequence). There are 14 residues in the CDR3. Deletions cut 1 base from V and 5 bases from J, with 11 bases between. The CDR3 DNA sequence: TGTGCCAGCAGCTTAGTCGGCAGTGGGACTGAAGCTTTCTTT. This translates into CASSLVGSGTEAFF.

The chain is built from TRBV11-2 and TRBJ1-1; the D gene is possibly TRBD1 (5 bases). V was shortened by 3 bases and J by 6 bases, with 11 bases between the two germline ends. Per the germline V gene, CDR1 is SGHAT and CDR2 is FQNNGV. The CDR3 runs to 13 residues. DNA for the CDR3: TGTGCCAGCAGCTTCAGCAAAGGGGCTGAAGCTTTCTTT. Its protein is CASSFSKGAEAFF.

This clonotype was found many times. The rearrangement uses TRBV3-1 and TRBJ2-1; perhaps D is TRBD1 or TRBD2 (6 bases each). Germline assignment: CDR1 LGHDT and CDR2 YNNKEL (reference sequence). This CDR3 contains 13 residues. The V gene lost 4 bases and the J gene lost 8 bases, with 12 bases spanning the gap. CDR3 residues: CASSPPRGHEQFF. DNA for the CDR3: TGTGCCAGCAGCCCTCCCCGGGGGCATGAGCAGTTCTTC.